These 11 T cell receptor beta chains share one sample of origin, sequenced in a study of radiotherapy plus CTLA-4 blockade in lung cancer. Here immunoSEQ multiplex PCR was the method, and the copy in TCRdb shows in-frame clones only, minus some. The table includes around 45,000 clones, around 77% detected once. The material sequenced was peripheral blood, taken from a patient treated with radiotherapy plus ipilimumab. Receptors were obtained from a human donor with non-small cell lung cancer who had stable disease on radiotherapy plus ipilimumab.

This clone occurred once. J is TRBJ2-7 and V is TRBV7-9, with 7 bases aligning to TRBD1. V shed 5 bases and J 1 base; nucleotides not matched to a gene: 8. Germline V gene sequence: CDR1 SEHNR, CDR2 FQNEAQ (reference sequence). The CDR3 length is 15 residues. The CDR3 nucleotides are TGTGCCAGCAGCACCGACAGGGTTTTTTCCTACGAGCAGTACTTC. Translated, it gives CASSTDRVFSYEQYF.

The chain is built from TRBV30 and TRBJ2-7, with 10 bases lining up with TRBD2. The CDR3 is 15 amino acids. Germline trimming cut 5 bases from V and 6 bases from J; bases unmatched to any gene: 13. Germline CDR1 reads GTSNPN; CDR2 reads SVGIG (reference sequence). CDR3 bases: TGTGCCTGGTCTAGCGGGGGTCGGATTATTCTCGAGCAGTACTTC. This translates into CAWSSGGRIILEQYF.

The chain is built from TRBV27 and TRBJ1-2, with D perhaps TRBD1 (5 bases). This CDR3 spans 14 amino acids. The germline V gene encodes CDR1 MNHEY and CDR2 SMNVEV (reference sequence). The ends were cut back, 7 bases at V and 3 bases at J, with 15 bases in the middle. The CDR3 here is CASNNPGLDYGYTF. In DNA, the CDR3 is TGTGCCAGCAACAATCCAGGGTTAGACTATGGCTACACCTTC.

J is TRBJ1-4 and V is TRBV4-3; 8 bases match TRBD1. The junction had 2 bases not matched to a gene; V was cut back by 0 bases and J by 5 bases. This CDR3 is built from 15 residues. Looked up from germline, CDR1 is LGHNA and CDR2 is YSLEER. The chain's CDR3 is CASSQDGDRNEKLFF. The DNA of the CDR3 is TGCGCCAGCAGCCAAGACGGGGACAGGAATGAAAAACTGTTTTTT.

The sample holds a few counts of this clone. The J gene is TRBJ1-2, the V gene TRBV30; 8 bases line up with TRBD1. The ends lost 5 bases at V and 2 bases at J; junction bases unmatched: 4. The CDR3 loop spans 13 amino acids. Germline CDR1 and CDR2: GTSNPN and SVGIG (reference sequence). CDR3 in amino acids: CAWQHRGNYGYTF. The CDR3 DNA is TGTGCCTGGCAACACAGGGGGAACTATGGCTACACCTTC.

J is TRBJ2-1 and V is TRBV6-1, with D possibly matching TRBD2 (6 bases). The CDR3 loop spans 12 amino acids. Trimming took off 5 bases at V and 9 bases at J, with 11 bases between the two ends. Germline CDR1 is MNHNS and CDR2 is SASEGT. CDR3 sequence reads: CASSRLGGEQFF. CDR3 nucleotide sequence: TGTGCCAGCAGTCGCTTGGGGGGTGAGCAGTTCTTC.

This clone was seen a few times. The chain has TRBV7-6 and TRBJ1-1; D not certain. Trimming stripped 6 bases from V and 3 bases from J, with 11 bases between. The CDR3 runs to 13 residues. Germline V CDR1 and CDR2: SGHVS, FNYEAQ. In DNA, the CDR3 is TGTGCCAGCAGAAAGGGAGGGTACACTGAAGCTTTCTTT. Its protein product is CASRKGGYTEAFF.

The chain joins TRBV5-1 to TRBJ2-2, with TRBD1 as a possible D gene (6 bases). The CDR3 runs to 12 residues. CDR1 is SGHRS and CDR2 is YFSETQ in the germline V gene. The V end lost 7 bases, the J end lost 7 bases, and 11 bases lay between the germline ends. CDR3 sequence: CASGGGFGELFF. The CDR3 region has the DNA TGCGCCAGCGGTGGGGGCTTCGGGGAGCTGTTTTTT. Filled out from reference TRBV5-1 and TRBJ2-2, the complete variable domain reads KAGVTQTPRYLIKTRGQQVTLSCSPISGHRSVSWYQQTPGQGLQFLFEYFSETQRNKGNFPGRFSGRQFSNSRSEMNVSTLELGDSALYLCASGGGFGELFFGEGSRLTVL.

The chain has TRBV15 and TRBJ2-3; 10 bases fit TRBD2. V was pared by 0 bases and J by 4 bases, with 4 bases of the junction left unmatched. CDR3 size: 16 residues. Germline lookup yields CDR1 LNHNV and CDR2 YYDKDF (reference sequence). The CDR3 spells CATSRDTSGDADTQYF. CDR3 bases: TGTGCCACCAGCAGAGATACTAGCGGGGACGCAGATACGCAGTATTTT. Drawing the rest from reference TRBV15 and TRBJ2-3, the complete variable domain is DAMVIQNPRYQVTQFGKPVTLSCSQTLNHNVMYWYQQKSSQAPKLLFHYYDKDFNNEADTPDNFQSRRPNTSFCFLDIRSPGLGDTAMYLCATSRDTSGDADTQYFGPGTRLTVL.

The chain combines TRBV6-5 with TRBJ1-2, with 8 bases matching TRBD1. This CDR3 region has 14 residues. V was pared by 2 bases and J by 3 bases, with 2 bases of the junction left unmatched. Germline V gene lookup returns CDR1 MNHEY and CDR2 SVGAGI. CDR3 bases: TGTGCCAGCAGTTACGACAGGGGCTACTATGGCTACACCTTC. It is translated as CASSYDRGYYGYTF.

This chain uses TRBV19 with TRBJ1-2, with no clear D. Germline CDR1 LNHDA, CDR2 SQIVND (reference sequence). This CDR3 contains 18 residues. V lost 3 bases and J 5 bases, leaving 25 bases between the germline ends. The DNA of the CDR3 is TGTGCCAGTAGTATTCGCCGCAGAACCCAAATTTCAGCTTATGGCTACACCTTC. Encoded protein: CASSIRRRTQISAYGYTF.